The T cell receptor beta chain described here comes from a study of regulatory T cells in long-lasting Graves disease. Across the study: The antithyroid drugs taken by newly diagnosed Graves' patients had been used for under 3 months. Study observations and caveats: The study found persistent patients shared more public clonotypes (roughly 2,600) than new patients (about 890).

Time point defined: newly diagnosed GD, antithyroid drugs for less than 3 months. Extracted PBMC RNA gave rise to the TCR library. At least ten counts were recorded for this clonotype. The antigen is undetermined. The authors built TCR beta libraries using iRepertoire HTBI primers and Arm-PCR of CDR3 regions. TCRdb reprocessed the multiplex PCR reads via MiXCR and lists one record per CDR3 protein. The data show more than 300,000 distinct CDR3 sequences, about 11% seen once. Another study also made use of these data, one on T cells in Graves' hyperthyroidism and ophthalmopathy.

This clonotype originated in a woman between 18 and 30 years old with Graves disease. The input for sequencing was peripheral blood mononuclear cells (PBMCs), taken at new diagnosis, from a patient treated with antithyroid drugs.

The DNA for the CDR3 is TGTGCCAGCAGTTTATCATGGAGTCTGGATTACAATGAGCAGTTCTTC. This sequence encodes CASSLSWSLDYNEQFF. The chain combines TRBV27 with TRBJ2-1; D is uncertain. CDR1 is MNHEY, CDR2 SMNVEV, per germline (reference sequence). The germline V and J ends were trimmed by 0 bases and 4 bases, with 13 bases remaining between them. The CDR3 runs 16 residues.